This T cell receptor (beta chain) was documented in a study of long-term antiretroviral therapy in people with HIV. The CDR3 spans 14 residues. Trimming at V came to 0 bases and at J to 8 bases, leaving 5 bases not matched to a gene. Germline lookup yields CDR1 SGHRS and CDR2 YFSETQ. It was version v3.0 of the immunoSEQ assay that was run at survey level. The data were produced by immunoSEQ multiplex PCR, yet TCRdb's version contains in-frame clones alone and is incomplete. The data show 6,000 to 8,500 clones, about two thirds seen once. Material: unsorted PBMCs, obtained 0.1 years before starting antiretroviral therapy. The V call is TRBV5-1, the J call TRBJ1-2, with TRBD1 matching 9 bases. The clonotype comes from a man in his late teens or twenties with HIV. The CDR3 loop reads CASSLDPTGGGYTF. CDR3 in DNA: TGCGCCAGCAGCTTGGACCCAACAGGGGGCGGCTACACCTTC.